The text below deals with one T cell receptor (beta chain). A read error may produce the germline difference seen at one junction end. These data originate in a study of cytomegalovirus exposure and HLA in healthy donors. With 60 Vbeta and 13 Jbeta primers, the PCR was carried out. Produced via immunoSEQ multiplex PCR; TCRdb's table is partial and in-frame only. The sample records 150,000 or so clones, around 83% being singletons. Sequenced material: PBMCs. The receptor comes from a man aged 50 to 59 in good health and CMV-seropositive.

The CDR3 DNA reads as TGTTCCAGCAGCCCCCGACAGGGGCTCTCTGGAAACACCATATATTTT. This translates into CSSSPRQGLSGNTIYF. The V and J genes are TRBV7-9 and TRBJ1-3; 8 positions match TRBD1. Germline CDR1 reads SEHNR; CDR2 reads FQNEAQ (reference sequence). CDR3 size: 16 residues.